Listed below are T cell receptor beta chains from one sample, sequenced in a study of PD-L1 blockade in urothelial cancer. Assay: immunoSEQ multiplex PCR; the TCRdb copy retains only in-frame clones and omits some. The repertoire holds 100,000 to 150,000 clones, 86% seen once, with roughly 2.4% in the top ten. Source: PBMCs, taken around atezolizumab (anti-PD-L1) treatment. These receptors came from a man aged 50-60 years with urothelial cancer. The CDR3 runs from the conserved cysteine through the conserved F or W. The D gene is left open where the match is weak. A row's size may be missing; if present it is once, few, many or a size class.

>.|.|TRBV14|TRBJ1-2|13
TGTGCCAGCAGTTTCCGGGCCTCGGGAGGCTACACCTTC
CASSFRASGGYTF
>.|.|TRBV7-9|TRBJ2-2|15
TGTGCCAGCAGCTTAGGGCCATCGAACACCGGGGAGCTGTTTTTT
CASSLGPSNTGELFF
>TRBD2|.|TRBV6-1|TRBJ2-1|15
TGTGCCAGCAGTAGGACTAGCGGGAGTTTCAATGAGCAGTTCTTC
CASSRTSGSFNEQFF
>TRBD1|.|TRBV28|TRBJ2-1|19
TGTGCCAGCAGTTTCTCGACAGGGGGCGATTTAAGGTCCTACAATGAGCAGTTCTTC
CASSFSTGGDLRSYNEQFF
>.|few|TRBV19|TRBJ1-1|13
TGTGCCAGTAGTATAGATCGCGGCTCTGAAGCTTTCTTT
CASSIDRGSEAFF
>.|.|TRBV5-1|TRBJ1-6|14
TGCGCCAGCAGCTTGGCGACTGCTAATTCACCCCTCCACTTT
CASSLATANSPLHF
>TRBD1|.|TRBV29-1|TRBJ2-5|12
TGCAGCGCCGGACAGGGCCAAGAGACCCAGTACTTC
CSAGQGQETQYF
>.|.|TRBV16|TRBJ2-3|16
TGTGCCAGCAGCCAATCCGGCGGCTATAGCACAGATACGCAGTATTTT
CASSQSGGYSTDTQYF
>TRBD2|.|TRBV7-2|TRBJ2-3|19
TGTGCCAGCAGCTTAGGAGTTTATGGCGGGAGGGCCAGTGCAGATACGCAGTATTTT
CASSLGVYGGRASADTQYF
>TRBD1|few|TRBV5-1|TRBJ1-3|15
TGCGCCAGCAGCCGGGGGACAGGGGAAGGAAACACCATATATTTT
CASSRGTGEGNTIYF
>.|.|TRBV28|TRBJ1-1|13
TGTGCCAGCAGTTTATCCCTAACAGGTGAAGCTTTCTTT
CASSLSLTGEAFF
>TRBD1|.|TRBV18|TRBJ2-7|14
TGTGCCAGCTCACCCGGGACAGGACCCCACGAGCAGTACTTC
CASSPGTGPHEQYF
>TRBD2|.|TRBV5-4|TRBJ2-1|17
TGTGCCAGCAGCAAAGGGACTAGCGGGACGTCCTACAATGAGCAGTTCTTC
CASSKGTSGTSYNEQFF
>TRBD1|.|TRBV5-1|TRBJ2-7|14
TGCGCCAACAGAGTACAGGGGATGGGTAGCGAGCAGTACTTC
CANRVQGMGSEQYF
>TRBD1|.|TRBV7-9|TRBJ1-2|15
TGTGCCAGCAGCTCTCCGTCACAGGGGAACTATGGCTACACCTTC
CASSSPSQGNYGYTF
>.|.|TRBV7-6|TRBJ1-1|14
TGTGCCAGCAGCTGGGAAACAGGGAACACTGAAGCTTTCTTT
CASSWETGNTEAFF
>.|.|TRBV6-1|TRBJ1-2|14
TGTGCCAGCATCAACCAGCTGACTGGCTATGGCTACACCTTC
CASINQLTGYGYTF
>.|.|TRBV2|TRBJ2-7|14
TGTGCCAGCAGAAGTTCAGGTTCCTCCTACGAGCAGTACTTC
CASRSSGSSYEQYF
>TRBD1|.|TRBV6-1|TRBJ2-5|13
TGTGCCAGCCGGGACAGGGCTAAAGTAACCCAGTACTTC
CASRDRAKVTQYF
>TRBD2|.|TRBV25-1|TRBJ2-7|17
TGTGCCAGCAGTGGCCTCTGGACTAGCGGGAGGGCTTACGAGCAGTACTTC
CASSGLWTSGRAYEQYF
>TRBD1|.|TRBV7-2|TRBJ2-7|14
TGTGCCAGCAGCGTTCCCGGGACAGGGAACGAGCAGTACTTC
CASSVPGTGNEQYF
>TRBD1|once|TRBV27|TRBJ1-6|16
TGTGCCAGCAGTTTGATTTCAGGGACAGGTTCTTCACCCCTCCACTTT
CASSLISGTGSSPLHF
>.|.|TRBV6-1|TRBJ1-6|15
TGTGCCAGCAGGCGGAGTAGCTCCTATAATTCACCCCTCCACTTT
CASRRSSSYNSPLHF
>TRBD2|.|TRBV19|TRBJ2-1|15
TGTGCCAGTACCCTCCGCGGGAGGCCATACAATGAGCAGTTCTTC
CASTLRGRPYNEQFF
>TRBD2|.|TRBV7-9|TRBJ2-1|19
TGTGCCAGCAGCGCCCGTACCCCTACTAGCGGGAGCTCCTACAATGAGCAGTTCTTC
CASSARTPTSGSSYNEQFF
>.|.|TRBV7-8|TRBJ1-2|15
TGTGCCAGCAGCTTATTAGACAGACCTAACTATGGCTACACCTTC
CASSLLDRPNYGYTF
>TRBD2|.|TRBV2|TRBJ2-3|16
TGTGCCAGCAGTGCCCTAGCGGGGTCTAGCACAGATACGCAGTATTTT
CASSALAGSSTDTQYF
>TRBD1|once|TRBV29-1|TRBJ2-7|14
TGCAGCGTTGGGACCGGGACAGGGGCCTACGAGCAGTACTTC
CSVGTGTGAYEQYF